Presented here are 20 T cell receptor beta chains from one specimen sequenced in a study of vaccination effects on CD4 cells after COVID-19. Profiled with immunoSEQ multiplex PCR; TCRdb holds only in-frame clones, not every one. This table has roughly 24,000 clones, about 79% appearing once. Their specific antigens are unknown. Within the ViraFEST assay, antigen-specific CD4+ T cells underwent expansion with viral peptide pools prior to sequencing. The culture ran for about 10 days, and then CD4+ T cells were isolated. Either the BNT162b2 or mRNA-1273 vaccine was given to participants in two doses. The input for sequencing was CD4+ T cells from PBMCs cultured with SARS-CoV-2 spike peptides, taken after COVID-19 vaccination. All receptors derive from a human donor who received a COVID-19 vaccine. Some clones in this sample may be carry-over from other donors' samples.

The rearrangement joins TRBV4-2 to TRBJ2-5; 10 bases agree with TRBD2. Trimming cost V 0 bases and J 4 bases; bases outside gene matches: 11. The CDR3 spans 18 residues. Germline lookup yields CDR1 LGHNA and CDR2 YNFKEQ. The chain's CDR3 is CASSQDQQRGGPPETQYF. The CDR3 DNA follows: TGTGCCAGCAGCCAAGATCAGCAGCGGGGGGGCCCCCCAGAGACCCAGTACTTC.

J is TRBJ2-5 and V is TRBV19, with TRBD1 identical over 7 bases. Germline CDR1 and CDR2: LNHDA and SQIVND (reference sequence). The CDR3 is made up of 14 amino acids. Germline trimming cut 2 bases from V and 1 base from J; bases unmatched to any gene: 1. CDR3: CASSIRDSQETQYF. The CDR3 coding sequence is TGTGCCAGTAGTATAAGGGACAGCCAAGAGACCCAGTACTTC.

CDR3 loop: CASSFTGTQETQYF. DNA of the CDR3: TGTGCCAGCAGCTTCACCGGGACCCAGGAGACCCAGTACTTC. The chain recombines TRBV5-5 with TRBJ2-5, with D perhaps matching TRBD1 or TRBD2 (5 bases each). V gave up 2 bases and J gave up 5 bases, with 13 bases separating them. The CDR3 has 14 amino acids. Germline CDR1 SGHKS, CDR2 YYEKEE (reference sequence).

The V gene is TRBV7-8, the J gene TRBJ2-4, with 7 bases that match TRBD1. The CDR3 consists of 16 residues. The V gene end was trimmed by 5 bases and the J gene end by 1 base; junction bases not matched to a gene: 8. Per the germline V gene, CDR1 is SGHVS and CDR2 is FQNEAQ. In nucleotides, the CDR3 is TGTGCCAGCAGCCCAAGACAGGGTAATGCCAAAAACATTCAGTACTTC. Translated, it gives CASSPRQGNAKNIQYF.

The chain uses TRBV6-1 and TRBJ2-3; D might be TRBD1 (6 bases). The CDR3 is made up of 15 amino acids. Trimming cost V 1 base and J 2 bases, with 10 bases left between them. The V gene's germline CDR1 is MNHNS and CDR2 SASEGT. The CDR3 loop is CASSEGKGDTDTQYF. The CDR3 DNA is TGTGCCAGCAGTGAAGGGAAGGGGGACACAGATACGCAGTATTTT.

This chain uses TRBV2 with TRBJ2-6; either TRBD1 or TRBD2 may fit D (5 bases each). CDR1 and CDR2 from the germline V gene are SNHLY and FYNNEI. The germline V and J ends were trimmed by 2 bases and 2 bases, with 10 bases remaining between them. This CDR3 region has 16 residues. In nucleotides, the CDR3 is TGTGCCAGCAGTGAAATGGGGGTGGCTGGGGCCAACGTCCTGACTTTC. It translates to CASSEMGVAGANVLTF.

The chain couples TRBV5-1 to TRBJ2-1; 8 nucleotides line up with TRBD2. V shed 4 bases and J 0 bases; nucleotides not matched to a gene: 9. The CDR3 is made up of 17 amino acids. Germline V gene lookup returns CDR1 SGHRS and CDR2 YFSETQ. The CDR3 nucleotides are TGCGCCAGCAGCCTTCATTTAGCGGGGAGCTCCTACAATGAGCAGTTCTTC. Amino acids: CASSLHLAGSSYNEQFF.

The chain has TRBV9 and TRBJ1-2; the match to TRBD1 covers 12 bases. This CDR3 has 16 residues. Germline assignment: CDR1 SGDLS and CDR2 YYNGEE. With V trimmed by 3 bases and J by 7 bases, 10 bases remained unmatched. The DNA for the CDR3 is TGTGCCAGCAGCGCAACCCCGGGACAGGGGGCGTCTGGCTACACCTTC. This translates into CASSATPGQGASGYTF.

The chain has TRBV24-1 and TRBJ2-1; the D is unclear. V lost 3 bases, J lost 12 bases, and 14 bases lay in between. Germline CDR1 KGHDR, CDR2 SFDVKD. The CDR3 contains 13 residues. DNA of the CDR3: TGTGCCACCAGTGATAGTAGGGTAGGCGGGCAGTTCTTC. Encoded protein: CATSDSRVGGQFF.

This clone was counted between two and nine times. CDR3 in amino acids: CASSEGGGGITF. As DNA, the CDR3 is TGTGCCAGCAGTGAAGGGGGGGGTGGTATCACCTTC. V and J are TRBV2 and TRBJ1-2; tentative D call: TRBD1 (5 bases). Germline CDR1 is SNHLY and CDR2 is FYNNEI. CDR3 length equals 12 residues. The V and J ends lost 1 base and 13 bases respectively, with 13 bases between them.

This clone has just one count. The rearrangement uses TRBV5-1 and TRBJ1-2; D gene uncertain. CDR3 size: 13 residues. V was trimmed by 0 bases and J by 2 bases, leaving 5 bases between them. Per the germline V gene, CDR1 is SGHRS and CDR2 is YFSETQ. CDR3 amino acids: CASSLDRNYGYTF. The CDR3 nucleotides are TGCGCCAGCAGCTTGGACCGGAACTATGGCTACACCTTC.

This clone has a handful of counts. J is TRBJ2-2 and V is TRBV5-1, with D unresolved. Germline values: CDR1 SGHRS, CDR2 YFSETQ. The CDR3 contains 13 residues. The V gene lost 3 bases and the J gene lost 2 bases, with 5 bases spanning the gap. CDR3 residues: CASSSDNTGELFF. The CDR3 coding sequence is TGCGCCAGCAGCTCGGACAACACCGGGGAGCTGTTTTTT.

In its sample, this clone was seen a few times. The chain couples TRBV6-2 or TRBV6-3 to TRBJ2-4; D possibly corresponds to TRBD1 (6 bases). Deletions cut 5 bases from V and 9 bases from J, with 14 bases between. The CDR3 runs to 13 residues. Germline CDR1 is MNHEY and CDR2 is SVGEGT. The CDR3 coding sequence is TGTGCCAGCAGTGTGGACAGCAGGGGCATTCAGTACTTC. Translated: CASSVDSRGIQYF.

This clone was seen only once. This sequence joins TRBV7-8 and TRBJ2-7; TRBD1 matches at 8 bases. From germline, CDR1 is SGHVS and CDR2 FQNEAQ. There are 13 residues in the CDR3. Losses at the gene ends were 5 bases for V and 6 bases for J; bases not matched to a gene: 6. This CDR3 is CASSTDRGSEQYV. DNA of the CDR3: TGTGCCAGCAGCACAGACAGGGGTTCCGAGCAGTACGTC.

This clone was counted a single time. The V gene is TRBV6-4, the J gene TRBJ2-5; D possibly matches TRBD1 or TRBD2 (5 bases each). V lost 2 bases, J lost 5 bases, and 21 bases lay in between. Per the germline V gene, CDR1 is MRHNA and CDR2 is SNTAGT. The CDR3 is 17 residues long. CDR3 sequence (DNA): TGTGCCAGCAGTGACCCCCGGGTCCCTAGAGGGACGGAGACCCAGTACTTC. Its protein product is CASSDPRVPRGTETQYF.

The genes are TRBV6-2 or TRBV6-3 and TRBJ2-7; 9 bases match TRBD1. CDR3 length equals 15 residues. Germline CDR1 reads MNHEY; CDR2 reads SVGEGT. The junction had 6 bases not matched to a gene; V was cut back by 5 bases and J by 1 base. The CDR3 nucleotides are TGTGCCAGCAGTCTCCCCGGGACAGGGTCCTACGAGCAGTACGTC. Protein sequence: CASSLPGTGSYEQYV.

This clone was recorded only once. J is TRBJ2-2 and V is TRBV27; 7 positions agree with TRBD1. CDR3 size: 18 residues. Germline V CDR1 and CDR2: MNHEY, SMNVEV (reference sequence). V lost 6 bases and J lost 0; bases outside the gene matches: 13. This CDR3 is CASRLGPDRASNTGELFF. Here the CDR3 DNA reads TGTGCCAGCAGATTGGGTCCAGACAGGGCCTCGAACACCGGGGAGCTGTTTTTT.

This chain connects TRBV6-5 to TRBJ2-3; 12 bases are shared with TRBD2. The CDR3 runs to 13 residues. CDR1 MNHEY and CDR2 SVGAGI come from the germline V gene. Trimming cost V 9 bases and J 5 bases; bases outside gene matches: 3. CDR3 region: CASKLAGGDTQYF. The CDR3 bases are TGTGCCAGTAAACTAGCGGGGGGAGATACGCAGTATTTT.

The V and J genes are TRBV28 and TRBJ2-7; weak D call: TRBD2 (6 bases). CDR1 MDHEN and CDR2 SYDVKM come from the germline V gene. This CDR3 contains 15 residues. V lost 5 bases and J lost 4, with 18 bases in between. For the CDR3, the DNA is TGTGCCAGCAGTCCCGGGGGTAGCCGGGGTTACGAGCAGTACGTC. It is translated as CASSPGGSRGYEQYV.

Only a few counts were recorded for this clone. The J gene is TRBJ2-3, the V gene TRBV11-2, with D hard to call. In germline, CDR1 is SGHAT, CDR2 FQNNGV. CDR3 length: 15 residues. The V and J ends lost 1 base and 2 bases respectively, with 10 bases between them. Here the CDR3 reads CASSLVPRVTDTQYF. The CDR3 coding sequence is TGTGCCAGCAGCTTAGTACCGAGAGTCACAGATACGCAGTATTTT.